Shown below are 4 T cell receptor beta chains from a single sample sequenced in a study of identical twins. TCRdb used MiXCR to reprocess the 5' RACE reads, holding one entry per CDR3 protein. The sample holds about 210,000 distinct CDR3 sequences, roughly 10% seen once. What was sequenced was memory (CD45RO+) T cells sorted from blood. Every receptor here comes from a woman aged 18 to 35 in good health.

As to this clonotype: One end of the junction varies from germline; a read error may be responsible. The gene calls are TRBV10-3 and TRBJ2-1; maybe TRBD2 (5 bases). The germline CDR1 and CDR2 sequences are ENHRY and SYGVKD. The CDR3 totals 15 residues. CDR3: CAFSARPGGDNEQFF. The CDR3 DNA reads TGTGCCTTCAGTGCCCGACCTGGAGGTGACAATGAGCAGTTCTTC.

The table lists this clonotype with many counts. The V gene is TRBV25-1, the J gene TRBJ2-3, with D tentatively TRBD1 (5 bases). V gave up 0 bases and J gave up 2 bases, with 6 bases separating them. The germline gives CDR1 MGHDK, CDR2 SYGVNS. The length of the CDR3 is 14 residues. The CDR3 here is CASSEYRDTDTQYF. The CDR3, as DNA: TGTGCCAGCAGTGAATACAGGGACACAGATACGCAGTATTTT.

As for this clonotype: A much larger clone lies a single base off, so this may be a read error. This sequence joins TRBV28 and TRBJ2-1; D not resolved. The germline V gene has CDR1 MDHEN and CDR2 SYDVKM. This CDR3 contains 17 residues. Between the trimmed V and J ends, which lost 7 bases and 3 bases, there was a span of 22 bases. This CDR3 reads CASKLPPGAQSYNEQFF. Here the CDR3 DNA reads TGTGCCAGCAAACTACCACCAGGAGCCCAAAGCTACAATGAGCAGTTCTTC.

This clonotype has only a few counts. The chain employs TRBV5-1 and TRBJ2-1, with 8 bases identical to TRBD2. Unmatched junction bases numbered 5, after V lost 3 bases and J lost 6 bases. The CDR3 extends over 14 amino acids. Germline CDR1 is SGHRS and CDR2 is YFSETQ. In nucleotides, the CDR3 is TGCGCCAGCAGCTGGAGACTAGCGACCAATGAGCAGTTCTTC. This codes for CASSWRLATNEQFF. Full variable domain (missing parts from reference TRBV5-1 and TRBJ2-1): KAGVTQTPRYLIKTRGQQVTLSCSPISGHRSVSWYQQTPGQGLQFLFEYFSETQRNKGNFPGRFSGRQFSNSRSEMNVSTLELGDSALYLCASSWRLATNEQFFGPGTRLTVL.